The rows below give T cell receptor beta chains drawn from one sample of a study of blood T cell repertoires in COVID-19. The assay was immunoSEQ multiplex PCR, and TCRdb's table has in-frame clones only and misses some. The table has 90,000 or so clones, around 75% seen once. Sample: peripheral blood. These receptors came from a human donor in a cohort sampled during active COVID-19. Each CDR3 is given with its conserved first and last residue. D genes are given only for firm matches. Some rows have no size entry. The others give once, few or many, or a class for an expanded clone.

clone size: -
V gene: TRBV6-5
J gene: TRBJ2-1
D gene: -
CDR3 DNA: TGTGCCAGCAGCAGACCTAGAAATGAGCAGTTCTTC
CDR3 protein: CASSRPRNEQFF

clone size: -
V gene: TRBV28
J gene: TRBJ1-2
D gene: TRBD1
CDR3 DNA: TGTGCCAGCCGGGCGGGACAGGGGCCGGACGGCTACACCTTC
CDR3 protein: CASRAGQGPDGYTF

clone size: -
V gene: TRBV25-1
J gene: TRBJ2-7
D gene: -
CDR3 DNA: TGTGCCAGCAGTGAAGGGACCCAGGGGGGCCAGGGCTACGAGCAGTACTTC
CDR3 protein: CASSEGTQGGQGYEQYF

clone size: once
V gene: TRBV6-5
J gene: TRBJ2-3
D gene: TRBD1
CDR3 DNA: TGTGCCAGCAGTCGGGGACAGACCCACACAGATACGCAGTATTTT
CDR3 protein: CASSRGQTHTDTQYF

clone size: few
V gene: TRBV6-5
J gene: TRBJ2-2
D gene: TRBD2
CDR3 DNA: TGTGCCAGCAGTTACCGGGGGGCCGGGGAGCTGTTTTTT
CDR3 protein: CASSYRGAGELFF

clone size: -
V gene: TRBV7-9
J gene: TRBJ1-4
D gene: -
CDR3 DNA: TGTGCCAGCAGCTTAGGGACCTCGGGGGGTGAAAAACTGTTTTTT
CDR3 protein: CASSLGTSGGEKLFF

clone size: -
V gene: TRBV19
J gene: TRBJ2-7
D gene: TRBD1
CDR3 DNA: TGTGCCAGTAGTTTCGGGACAGGGGAAGGGGAGCAGTACTTC
CDR3 protein: CASSFGTGEGEQYF

clone size: -
V gene: TRBV5-5
J gene: TRBJ2-1
D gene: -
CDR3 DNA: TGTGCCAGCAAGGGGTTTAGGGATGAGCAGTTCTTC
CDR3 protein: CASKGFRDEQFF

clone size: few
V gene: TRBV25-1
J gene: TRBJ2-7
D gene: TRBD1
CDR3 DNA: TGTGCCAGCGGTATAGGAGGACAGGGGGCGGAAGAGCAGTACTTC
CDR3 protein: CASGIGGQGAEEQYF

clone size: few
V gene: TRBV28
J gene: TRBJ1-1
D gene: TRBD1
CDR3 DNA: TGTGCCAGCAGTTCGACGCTTACAGGGGCCCTGAACACTGAAGCTTTCTTT
CDR3 protein: CASSSTLTGALNTEAFF

clone size: -
V gene: TRBV12-3/TRBV12-4
J gene: TRBJ2-7
D gene: TRBD2
CDR3 DNA: TGTGCCTGCAGCGGGACTGCCTCCTACGAGCAGTACTTC
CDR3 protein: CACSGTASYEQYF

clone size: -
V gene: TRBV7-2
J gene: TRBJ2-7
D gene: TRBD2
CDR3 DNA: TGTGCCAGCAGCGCGTATAGCGGGTACTCCTACGAGCAGTACTTC
CDR3 protein: CASSAYSGYSYEQYF

clone size: -
V gene: TRBV12-3/TRBV12-4
J gene: TRBJ1-2
D gene: -
CDR3 DNA: TGTGCCAGCAGTTTAGGGCTGATCTACACCTTC
CDR3 protein: CASSLGLIYTF

clone size: once
V gene: TRBV5-4
J gene: TRBJ2-5
D gene: TRBD2
CDR3 DNA: TGTGCCAGCACCCCCGGCGGGAGGGCCGGTGAGACCCAGTACTTC
CDR3 protein: CASTPGGRAGETQYF

clone size: once
V gene: TRBV21-1
J gene: TRBJ2-1
D gene: -
CDR3 DNA: TGTGCCAGCAGCAAAGTAGGGGACAGGGTTTATGATGAGCAGTTCTTC
CDR3 protein: CASSKVGDRVYDEQFF

clone size: -
V gene: TRBV2
J gene: TRBJ2-2
D gene: -
CDR3 DNA: TGTGCCAGCAGTGAGTGGCAACCGGGGACCGGGGAGCTGTTTTTT
CDR3 protein: CASSEWQPGTGELFF

clone size: -
V gene: TRBV6-7
J gene: TRBJ2-1
D gene: -
CDR3 DNA: TGTGCCAGCAGTTATTACGGGAGCAGATACAATGAGCAGTTCTTC
CDR3 protein: CASSYYGSRYNEQFF

clone size: -
V gene: TRBV7-9
J gene: TRBJ2-1
D gene: TRBD2
CDR3 DNA: TGTGCCAGCAGCTTAGGTGGTTATAGCGGGCCTGACAATGAGCAGTTCTTC
CDR3 protein: CASSLGGYSGPDNEQFF

clone size: -
V gene: TRBV7-2
J gene: TRBJ2-3
D gene: -
CDR3 DNA: TGTGCCAGCAAAACATCTGGGGAGTCGGGTACGCAGTATTTT
CDR3 protein: CASKTSGESGTQYF

clone size: -
V gene: TRBV6-6
J gene: TRBJ2-2
D gene: TRBD1
CDR3 DNA: TGTGCCAGCAGAGAAGACAGGGTCGAGACCGGGGAGCTGTTTTTT
CDR3 protein: CASREDRVETGELFF

clone size: -
V gene: TRBV5-1
J gene: TRBJ2-3
D gene: TRBD2
CDR3 DNA: TGCGCCAGCAGCTTGGGCGGACTAGCGGGAGTATCAGATACGCAGTATTTT
CDR3 protein: CASSLGGLAGVSDTQYF

clone size: -
V gene: TRBV27
J gene: TRBJ2-2
D gene: TRBD1
CDR3 DNA: TGTGCCAGCATAAGGTGGCCGGGGGGGACAGGGGACACCGGGGAGCTGTTTTTT
CDR3 protein: CASIRWPGGTGDTGELFF

clone size: -
V gene: TRBV11-2
J gene: TRBJ2-1
D gene: TRBD2
CDR3 DNA: TGTGCCAGCAGCCGCACTAGCGGGAGCTACAATGAGCAGTTCTTC
CDR3 protein: CASSRTSGSYNEQFF

clone size: -
V gene: TRBV14
J gene: TRBJ2-7
D gene: TRBD1
CDR3 DNA: TGTGCCAGCAGCCAAGATGGACAGGCGCGGTACTTC
CDR3 protein: CASSQDGQARYF

clone size: -
V gene: TRBV7-2
J gene: TRBJ2-3
D gene: TRBD1
CDR3 DNA: TGTGCAGTCGACAGGGGCGATTATACGCAGTATTTT
CDR3 protein: CAVDRGDYTQYF

clone size: once
V gene: TRBV7-8
J gene: TRBJ1-5
D gene: TRBD1
CDR3 DNA: TGTGCCAGCAGCCCGTACAGGGGGCGCGGAGCAAATCATCAGCCCCAGCATTTT
CDR3 protein: CASSPYRGRGANHQPQHF

clone size: -
V gene: TRBV19
J gene: TRBJ1-2
D gene: -
CDR3 DNA: TGTGCCAGTAGTTTCGCAGTAAACTATGGCTACACCTTC
CDR3 protein: CASSFAVNYGYTF

clone size: -
V gene: TRBV5-8
J gene: TRBJ1-5
D gene: TRBD1
CDR3 DNA: TGTGCCAGCAGCTTGGACTTCGGGACAGGGGGAGGCAATCAGCCCCAGCATTTT
CDR3 protein: CASSLDFGTGGGNQPQHF

clone size: -
V gene: TRBV3-1/TRBV3-2
J gene: TRBJ1-1
D gene: -
CDR3 DNA: TGTGCCAGCAGCCAGGGAGCAGGGGTAGCTTTCTTT
CDR3 protein: CASSQGAGVAFF

clone size: -
V gene: TRBV2
J gene: TRBJ2-7
D gene: TRBD2
CDR3 DNA: TGTGCCAGCAGGGTAGGGACTACCTCCTACGAGCAGTACTTC
CDR3 protein: CASRVGTTSYEQYF

clone size: -
V gene: TRBV7-6
J gene: TRBJ2-1
D gene: -
CDR3 DNA: TGTGCCAGCAGCTTGTACAGGGAGAATGAGCAGTTCTTC
CDR3 protein: CASSLYRENEQFF

clone size: -
V gene: TRBV9
J gene: TRBJ2-5
D gene: -
CDR3 DNA: TGTGCCAGCAGCGTAGCTGGGGGGATGGAGACCCAGTACTTC
CDR3 protein: CASSVAGGMETQYF

clone size: -
V gene: TRBV7-2
J gene: TRBJ2-5
D gene: TRBD2
CDR3 DNA: TGTGCCAGCAGCTTCGGAGCGGGAGAGGTAGAGACCCAGTACTTC
CDR3 protein: CASSFGAGEVETQYF

clone size: -
V gene: TRBV3-1/TRBV3-2
J gene: TRBJ2-7
D gene: TRBD2
CDR3 DNA: TGTGCCAGCAGTTCCACCGGGACTAGCGTGTACTTC
CDR3 protein: CASSSTGTSVYF

clone size: -
V gene: TRBV7-2
J gene: TRBJ1-2
D gene: TRBD1
CDR3 DNA: TGTGCCAGCAGCACAAGGCAGGGGGCGCGAGGCTACACCTTC
CDR3 protein: CASSTRQGARGYTF

clone size: -
V gene: TRBV28
J gene: TRBJ2-7
D gene: TRBD2
CDR3 DNA: TGTGCCAGCAGTAGCGGGAGCTCCTACGAGCAGTACTTC
CDR3 protein: CASSSGSSYEQYF

clone size: -
V gene: TRBV27
J gene: TRBJ1-2
D gene: -
CDR3 DNA: TGTGCCAGCAGTTTATCCCCGGGGTTCTATGGCTACACCTTC
CDR3 protein: CASSLSPGFYGYTF

clone size: -
V gene: TRBV5-1
J gene: TRBJ1-2
D gene: -
CDR3 DNA: TGCGCCAGCAGCTTGCAGGGTTCGGGTGGCTACACCTTC
CDR3 protein: CASSLQGSGGYTF

clone size: -
V gene: TRBV24-1
J gene: TRBJ2-3
D gene: TRBD1
CDR3 DNA: TGTGCCACCAGTGACCCGGGGGGACAGGGACGCACAGATACGCAGTATTTT
CDR3 protein: CATSDPGGQGRTDTQYF

clone size: -
V gene: TRBV28
J gene: TRBJ2-1
D gene: TRBD2
CDR3 DNA: TGTGCCAGCAGTCCCCCCTATGAGCGGGAGGGCCGCGGTGAGCAGTTCTTC
CDR3 protein: CASSPPYEREGRGEQFF

clone size: -
V gene: TRBV9
J gene: TRBJ2-3
D gene: TRBD2
CDR3 DNA: TGTGCCAGCAGCCCCGTGGGGCTAGCGGGAGGGCCTGGCACAGATACGCAGTATTTT
CDR3 protein: CASSPVGLAGGPGTDTQYF

clone size: -
V gene: TRBV23-1
J gene: TRBJ2-5
D gene: -
CDR3 DNA: TGCGCCAGCAGTCACAGGACGCCCAACTGTCGTGTTCGGGGGAAAGAGACCCAGTACTTC
CDR3 protein: CASSHRTPNCRVRGKETQYF

clone size: -
V gene: TRBV4-1
J gene: TRBJ2-3
D gene: -
CDR3 DNA: TGCGCCAGCAGCCGGACCCCGTCAGGGGATACGCAGTATTTT
CDR3 protein: CASSRTPSGDTQYF

clone size: -
V gene: TRBV3-1/TRBV3-2
J gene: TRBJ2-7
D gene: -
CDR3 DNA: TGTGCCAGCAGCCAGGGTCCAGGGATCCAGACCTACGAGCAGTACTTC
CDR3 protein: CASSQGPGIQTYEQYF

clone size: -
V gene: TRBV24-1
J gene: TRBJ1-5
D gene: -
CDR3 DNA: TGTGCCACCAGTATAGGGGACAATCAGCCCCAGCATTTT
CDR3 protein: CATSIGDNQPQHF

clone size: -
V gene: TRBV3-1/TRBV3-2
J gene: TRBJ2-5
D gene: -
CDR3 DNA: TGTGCCAGCAGCCAAGACCGGAGGAGGGCCCAGTACTTC
CDR3 protein: CASSQDRRRAQYF

clone size: -
V gene: TRBV10-3
J gene: TRBJ2-1
D gene: TRBD2
CDR3 DNA: TGTGCCATCAGTGAACTAGCGAGGGAGCAGTTCTTC
CDR3 protein: CAISELAREQFF

clone size: -
V gene: TRBV6-5
J gene: TRBJ2-7
D gene: -
CDR3 DNA: TGTGCCACGAGACTACTCTACGAGCAGTACTTC
CDR3 protein: CATRLLYEQYF

clone size: -
V gene: TRBV11-2
J gene: TRBJ2-2
D gene: -
CDR3 DNA: TGTGCCAGCAGCTTACTACTGACTAGTTCCGGGGAGCTGTTTTTT
CDR3 protein: CASSLLLTSSGELFF

clone size: -
V gene: TRBV19
J gene: TRBJ1-5
D gene: -
CDR3 DNA: TGTGCCAGTAGCCCCATCGACAGCTATAGCAATCAGCCCCAGCATTTT
CDR3 protein: CASSPIDSYSNQPQHF

clone size: -
V gene: TRBV7-2
J gene: TRBJ2-5
D gene: -
CDR3 DNA: TGTGCCAGCAGCTTTTCCCTATTGGGAGGAGTCTCGGAAGAGACCCAGTACTTC
CDR3 protein: CASSFSLLGGVSEETQYF

clone size: -
V gene: TRBV7-2
J gene: TRBJ2-7
D gene: -
CDR3 DNA: TGTGCCAGCAGCTTAAATATCAGGGTAGACGAGCAGTACTTC
CDR3 protein: CASSLNIRVDEQYF